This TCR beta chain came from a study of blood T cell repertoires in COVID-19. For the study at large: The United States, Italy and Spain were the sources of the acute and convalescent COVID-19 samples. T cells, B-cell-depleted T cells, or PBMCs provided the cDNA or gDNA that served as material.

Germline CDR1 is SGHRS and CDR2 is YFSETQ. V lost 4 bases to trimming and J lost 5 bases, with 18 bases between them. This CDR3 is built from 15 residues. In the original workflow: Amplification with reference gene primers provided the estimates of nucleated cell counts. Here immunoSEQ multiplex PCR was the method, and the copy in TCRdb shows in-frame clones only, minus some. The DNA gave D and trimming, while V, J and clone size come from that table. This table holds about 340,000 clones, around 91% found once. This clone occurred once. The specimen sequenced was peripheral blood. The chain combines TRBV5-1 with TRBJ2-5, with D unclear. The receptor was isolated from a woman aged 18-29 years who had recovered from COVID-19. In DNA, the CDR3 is TGCGCCAGCAGCCCAAGCCGCCTCCTTGCGGAGACCCAGTACTTC. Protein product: CASSPSRLLAETQYF.